Sequencing of this TCR beta chain was carried out in a study of T cell responses to AZD1222 COVID-19 vaccine. Sequenced by immunoSEQ multiplex PCR; TCRdb stores in-frame clones only, minus some. The repertoire includes 80,000 to 100,000 clones, roughly nine tenths of them detected once, and approximately 2.6% sits in the top ten. Comment on this clone: No antigen is known for it.

Germline loops: CDR1 SNHLY, CDR2 FYNNEI. V was shortened by 7 bases and J by 0 bases, with 9 bases between the two germline ends. The CDR3 contains 13 residues. Study-level results: Repertoire collection took place solely once the T cell response had peaked. Epitopes outside B.1.351 and B.1.1.7 mutated regions reportedly drew nearly half of spike TCRs. Elevations in Spike-specific TCR breadth and depth followed administration of two AZD1222 doses. Baseline serology detected seropositivity in only a handful of AZD1222 recipients.

This receptor was taken from an adult in good health. This specimen consisted of peripheral blood, obtained on day 0 of MenACWY control vaccination. The chain links TRBV2 to TRBJ2-5; no definite D call. The CDR3 bases are TGTGCCAGCACGGTGCTGGACCAAGAGACCCAGTACTTC. As protein: CASTVLDQETQYF.